The T cell receptor (beta chain) described here comes from a study of blood T cell repertoires in COVID-19. For the study at large: Material from acute and convalescent COVID-19 was sourced from the United States, Italy and Spain. Nucleic acid was either cDNA or gDNA, and it came from T cells, B-cell-depleted T cells, or PBMCs.

This clone has a single count. In the study's own analysis: Estimation of nucleated cell counts relied on the amplification of reference gene primers. Assay used: immunoSEQ multiplex PCR; TCRdb lists only in-frame clones, some missing. V and J calls and clone size are copied from that table; D and trimming were computed from the DNA. This sample carries around 150,000 clones, around 93% of them seen once, and the ten largest clones take approximately 5%. The CDR3 is 14 residues long. With 5 bases removed from V and 1 base from J, the gap between germline ends came to 10 bases. Germline CDR1 SGHAT, CDR2 FQDESV (reference sequence). A Seattle source enrolled patients during active infection and followed them longitudinally.

This sequence originates from a man aged 25 to 40 with COVID-19, enrolled during active disease. The chain couples TRBV11-1 to TRBJ2-3; no reliable D call. The material sequenced was peripheral blood. The CDR3 coding sequence is TGTGCCAGCAGCCCCGCCGCGCGCACAGATACGCAGTATTTT. Residues: CASSPAARTDTQYF. The variable domain in full, completed from reference TRBV11-1 and TRBJ2-3, reads EAEVAQSPRYKITEKSQAVAFWCDPISGHATLYWYRQILGQGPELLVQFQDESVVDDSQLPKDRFSAERLKGVDSTLKIQPAELGDSAMYLCASSPAARTDTQYFGPGTRLTVL.